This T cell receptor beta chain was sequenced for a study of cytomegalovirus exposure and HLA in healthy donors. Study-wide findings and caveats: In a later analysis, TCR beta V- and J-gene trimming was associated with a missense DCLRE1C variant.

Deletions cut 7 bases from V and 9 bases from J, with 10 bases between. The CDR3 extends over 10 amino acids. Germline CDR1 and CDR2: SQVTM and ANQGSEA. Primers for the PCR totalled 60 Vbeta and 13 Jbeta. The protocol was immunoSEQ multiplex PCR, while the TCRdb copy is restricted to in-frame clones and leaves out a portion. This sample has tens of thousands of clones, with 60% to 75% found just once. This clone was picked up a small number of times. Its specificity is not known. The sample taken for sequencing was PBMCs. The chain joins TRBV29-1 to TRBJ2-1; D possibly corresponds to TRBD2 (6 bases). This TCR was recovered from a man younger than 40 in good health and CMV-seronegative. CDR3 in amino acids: CSAGEVEQFF. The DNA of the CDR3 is TGCAGCGCCGGGGAGGTTGAGCAGTTCTTC.